This entry lists 10 T cell receptor beta chains sequenced from one sample in a study of blood T cell repertoires in COVID-19. Only in-frame clones appear in the TCRdb table, and some are missing; sequencing was by immunoSEQ multiplex PCR. Among approximately 530,000 clones, roughly 91% were seen once, and the ten largest hold about 8%. Sequenced material: peripheral blood. The receptors derive from a woman in her forties or fifties with COVID-19, enrolled during active disease.

This clone was found a few times. The V gene is TRBV6-4, the J gene TRBJ1-5, with D possibly matching TRBD1 (6 bases). Germline values: CDR1 MRHNA, CDR2 SNTAGT. The CDR3 extends over 12 amino acids. CDR3 nucleotide sequence: TGTACTGACAGGTCCAACAATCAGCCCCAGCATTTT. This translates into CTDRSNNQPQHF.

V gene TRBV24-1 combines with J gene TRBJ2-2; D is undetermined. Trimming took 2 bases from V and 6 from J, leaving 12 bases between them. Per the germline V gene, CDR1 is KGHDR and CDR2 is SFDVKD. This CDR3 is built from 15 residues. For the CDR3, the DNA is TGTGCCACCAGTGATTCCCTGACATTCCCCGGGGAGCTGTTTTTT. Translation: CATSDSLTFPGELFF.

The rearrangement joins TRBV19 to TRBJ1-2; D is possibly TRBD1 (6 bases). The CDR3 loop spans 15 amino acids. CDR1 is LNHDA, CDR2 SQIVND, per germline (reference sequence). Between the trimmed V and J ends, which lost 7 bases and 1 base, there was a span of 16 bases. DNA of the CDR3: TGTGCCAGTAAAAGGACAGCGGTGCGTAACTATGGCTACACCTTC. It codes for CASKRTAVRNYGYTF. Full variable domain (rest looked up from reference TRBV19 and TRBJ1-2): DGGITQSPKYLFRKEGQNVTLSCEQNLNHDAMYWYRQDPGQGLRLIYYSQIVNDFQKGDIAEGYSVSREKKESFPLTVTSAQKNPTAFYLCASKRTAVRNYGYTFGSGTRLTVV.

The gene calls are TRBV11-2 and TRBJ2-3; tentatively, D is TRBD1 (6 bases). CDR3 length equals 13 residues. The ends were cut back, 2 bases at V and 6 bases at J, with 9 bases in the middle. Germline CDR1 reads SGHAT; CDR2 reads FQNNGV. CDR3 in DNA: TGTGCCAGCAGCTTAAACCAGGGGGATACGCAGTATTTT. It codes for CASSLNQGDTQYF.

The CDR3 loop is CASSEFGQVRDEQFF. The CDR3 nucleotides are TGTGCCAGCAGTGAATTTGGGCAGGTGAGGGATGAGCAGTTCTTC. The V gene is TRBV25-1, the J gene TRBJ2-1; tentatively, D is TRBD2 (5 bases). The CDR3 is made up of 15 amino acids. Germline CDR1 and CDR2: MGHDK and SYGVNS. V was shortened by 1 base and J by 8 bases, with 15 bases between the two germline ends.

In regard to this clone: Sequence at one end of the junction differs from germline and may be a read error. The chain recombines TRBV5-1 with TRBJ1-1; the D is unclear. This CDR3 region has 15 residues. CDR1 SGHRS and CDR2 YFSETQ come from the germline V gene. The CDR3 sequence: CASSLELRRETEALF. CDR3 nucleotide sequence: TGCGCCAGCAGCTTGGAACTCCGAAGAGAGACTGAAGCTCTCTTT.

The J gene is TRBJ2-7, the V gene TRBV2; D unclear. V shed 4 bases and J shed 4 bases, with 5 bases lying between them. CDR1 is SNHLY, CDR2 FYNNEI, per germline. The CDR3 covers 11 residues. The CDR3 loop reads CASSAPYEQYF. CDR3 nucleotides: TGTGCCAGCAGTGCCCCTTACGAGCAGTACTTC. The variable domain in full, with the rest retrieved from reference TRBV2 and TRBJ2-7, is EPEVTQTPSHQVTQMGQEVILRCVPISNHLYFYWYRQILGQKVEFLVSFYNNEISEKSEIFDDQFSVERPDGSNFTLKIRSTKLEDSAMYFCASSAPYEQYFGPGTRLTVT.

About this clone: A read error may explain this, as a much larger clone is one base away. The CDR3 loop is CASSLPGNYGYTF. As DNA, the CDR3 is TGTGCCAGCAGCTTACCAGGGAACTATGGCTACACCTTC. This sequence joins TRBV11-2 and TRBJ1-2; a possible D gene is TRBD1 (5 bases). CDR3 length equals 13 residues. The V end lost 2 bases, the J end lost 2 bases, and 6 bases lay between the germline ends. Germline CDR1 and CDR2: SGHAT and FQNNGV.

This chain joins TRBV6-1 and TRBJ2-1, with 10 bases identical to TRBD2. Trimming cost V 4 bases and J 0 bases; bases outside gene matches: 9. Per the germline V gene, CDR1 is MNHNS and CDR2 is SASEGT. The CDR3 sequence is 18 residues long. The CDR3 loop is CASSGPSGGPSSYNEQFF. The CDR3 bases are TGTGCCAGCAGTGGCCCTAGCGGGGGCCCCAGCTCCTACAATGAGCAGTTCTTC.

The chain joins TRBV5-1 to TRBJ1-3, with D possibly TRBD1 on 5 matching bases. The germline CDR1 and CDR2 sequences are SGHRS and YFSETQ. V was shortened by 8 bases and J by 2 bases, with 14 bases between the two germline ends. This CDR3 region has 14 residues. CDR3 region: CASSQAGAGNTIYF. The CDR3 DNA reads as TGCGCCAGTTCCCAGGCGGGGGCTGGAAACACCATATATTTT.